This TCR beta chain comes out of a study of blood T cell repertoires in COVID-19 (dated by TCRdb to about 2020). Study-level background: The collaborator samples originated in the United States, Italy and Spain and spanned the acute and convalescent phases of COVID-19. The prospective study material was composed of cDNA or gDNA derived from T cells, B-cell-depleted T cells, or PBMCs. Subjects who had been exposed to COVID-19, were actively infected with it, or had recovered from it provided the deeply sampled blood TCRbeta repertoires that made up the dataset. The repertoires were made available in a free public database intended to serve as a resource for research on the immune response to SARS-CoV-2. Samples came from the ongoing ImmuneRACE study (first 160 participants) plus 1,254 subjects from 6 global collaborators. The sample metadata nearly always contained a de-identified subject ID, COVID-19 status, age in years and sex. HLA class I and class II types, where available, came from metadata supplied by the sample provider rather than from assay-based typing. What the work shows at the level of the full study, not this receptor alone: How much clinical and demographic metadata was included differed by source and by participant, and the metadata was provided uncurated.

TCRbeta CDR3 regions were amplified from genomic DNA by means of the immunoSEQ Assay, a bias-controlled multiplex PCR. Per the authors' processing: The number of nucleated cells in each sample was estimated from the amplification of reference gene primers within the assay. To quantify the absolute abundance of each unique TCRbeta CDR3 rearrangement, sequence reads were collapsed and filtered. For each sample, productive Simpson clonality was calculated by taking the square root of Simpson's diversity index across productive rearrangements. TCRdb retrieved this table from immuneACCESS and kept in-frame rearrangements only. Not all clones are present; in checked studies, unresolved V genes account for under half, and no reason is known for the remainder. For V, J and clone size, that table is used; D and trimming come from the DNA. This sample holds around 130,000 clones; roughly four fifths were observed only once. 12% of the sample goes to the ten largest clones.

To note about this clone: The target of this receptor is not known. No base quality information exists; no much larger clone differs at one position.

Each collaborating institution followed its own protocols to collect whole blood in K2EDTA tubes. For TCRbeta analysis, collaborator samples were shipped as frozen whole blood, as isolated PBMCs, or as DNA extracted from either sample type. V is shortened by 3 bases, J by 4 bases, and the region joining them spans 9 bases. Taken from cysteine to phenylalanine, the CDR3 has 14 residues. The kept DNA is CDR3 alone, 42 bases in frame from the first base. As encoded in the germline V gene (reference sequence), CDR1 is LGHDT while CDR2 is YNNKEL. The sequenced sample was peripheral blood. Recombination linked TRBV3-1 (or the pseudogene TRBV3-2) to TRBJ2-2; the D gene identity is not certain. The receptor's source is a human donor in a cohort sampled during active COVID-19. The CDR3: CASSQAASTGELFF. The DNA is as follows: TGTGCCAGCAGCCAGGCGGCTAGCACCGGGGAGCTGTTTTTT.